Below, 5 T cell receptor beta chains from the same sample are listed, as sequenced in a study of response to subunit inactivated influenza vaccine. TCRdb used MiXCR to reprocess the RT-PCR reads, holding one entry per CDR3 protein. The sample records approximately 700,000 distinct CDR3 sequences, approximately 14% being singletons. The specimen comprised PBMCs from blood, sampled 14 days before vaccination. The origin of the receptors is a man aged 45-65 years who received an inactivated influenza vaccine.

The chain couples TRBV4-3 to TRBJ1-6, with TRBD1 matching 7 bases. Germline V gives CDR1 LGHNA, CDR2 YSLEER. There are 20 residues in the CDR3. Trimming took 1 base from V and 1 from J; bases not matched to a gene: 13. The CDR3 DNA reads as TGCGCCAGCAGCCAAGCCCCCGAGGGGGCGCGGGCGTCCTATAATTCACCCCTCCACTTT. It codes for CASSQAPEGARASYNSPLHF.

The sample holds a few counts of this clonotype. The chain links TRBV15 to TRBJ1-5; 9 nucleotides line up with TRBD1. V was clipped by 6 bases and J by 0 bases; unmatched bases: 9. CDR3 length: 17 amino acids. CDR1 is LNHNV and CDR2 is YYDKDF in the germline V gene (reference sequence). CDR3 residues: CATRPGTGTYSNQPQHF. The CDR3 coding sequence is TGTGCCACCAGACCCGGGACAGGGACTTATAGCAATCAGCCCCAGCATTTT.

The chain couples TRBV5-5 to TRBJ2-1, with 7 bases fitting TRBD1. Germline CDR1 SGHKS, CDR2 YYEKEE (reference sequence). CDR3 length: 15 amino acids. V gave up 4 bases and J gave up 9 bases; unmatched junction bases: 13. CDR3 coding DNA: TGTGCCAGCAGCCCCCGGATGACAGGGTCACCTGAGCAGTTCTTC. Translation gives CASSPRMTGSPEQFF.

The chain is built from TRBV7-2 and TRBJ1-6, with D unresolved. Germline lookup yields CDR1 SGHTA and CDR2 FQGNSA. V shed 3 bases and J shed 7 bases, with 10 bases lying between them. The CDR3 contains 14 residues. CDR3 residues: CASSLNDGNSPLHF. In nucleotides, the CDR3 is TGTGCCAGCAGCTTGAATGACGGGAATTCACCCCTCCACTTT.

There are a few counts of this clonotype. This rearrangement joins TRBV3-1 to TRBJ1-2; no clear D. Trimming took 6 bases from V and 8 from J, leaving 10 bases between them. Germline V gene data show CDR1 as LGHDT and CDR2 as YNNKEL (reference sequence). The CDR3 loop spans 11 amino acids. CDR3 nucleotide sequence: TGTGCCAGCAGTTCGACCGGGGGCTACACCTTC. This gives the protein CASSSTGGYTF.